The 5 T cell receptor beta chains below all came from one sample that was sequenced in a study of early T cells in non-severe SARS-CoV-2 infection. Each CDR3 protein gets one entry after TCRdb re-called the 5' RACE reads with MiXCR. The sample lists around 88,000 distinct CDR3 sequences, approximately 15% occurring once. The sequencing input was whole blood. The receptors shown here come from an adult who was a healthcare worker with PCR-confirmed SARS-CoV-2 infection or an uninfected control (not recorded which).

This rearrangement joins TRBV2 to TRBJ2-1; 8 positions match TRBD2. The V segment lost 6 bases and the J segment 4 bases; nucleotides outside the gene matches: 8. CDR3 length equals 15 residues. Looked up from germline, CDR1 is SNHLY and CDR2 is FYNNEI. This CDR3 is CASRPTSGMYNEQFF. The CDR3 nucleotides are TGTGCCAGCAGGCCAACTAGCGGAATGTACAATGAGCAGTTCTTC.

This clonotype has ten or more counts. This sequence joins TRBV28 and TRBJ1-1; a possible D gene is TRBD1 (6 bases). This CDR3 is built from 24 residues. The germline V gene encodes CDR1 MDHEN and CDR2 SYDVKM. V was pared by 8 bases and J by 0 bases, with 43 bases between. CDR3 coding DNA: TGTGCCAGCCTTTCCAGCTTTTTGAACGAGGTTGGTTGGAGGGGGACAAAAGTGAACACTGAAGCTTTCTTT. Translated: CASLSSFLNEVGWRGTKVNTEAFF.

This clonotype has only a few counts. CDR3 sequence (DNA): TGTGCCAGCAACCCCCCGGCGACCTACAATGAGCAGTTCTTC. Translating it yields CASNPPATYNEQFF. The chain carries TRBV12-3 or TRBV12-4 and TRBJ2-1; D not resolved. V was cut by 7 bases and J by 2 bases, with 12 bases left in between. The CDR3 spans 14 residues.

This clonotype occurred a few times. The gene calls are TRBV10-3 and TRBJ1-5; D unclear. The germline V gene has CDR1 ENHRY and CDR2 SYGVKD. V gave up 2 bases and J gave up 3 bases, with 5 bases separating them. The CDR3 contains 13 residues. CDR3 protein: CAISEADNQPQHF. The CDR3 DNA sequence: TGTGCCATCAGTGAGGCTGACAATCAGCCCCAGCATTTT.

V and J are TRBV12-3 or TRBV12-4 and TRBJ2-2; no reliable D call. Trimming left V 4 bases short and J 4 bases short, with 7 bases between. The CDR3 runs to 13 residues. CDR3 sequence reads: CASSSAPTGELFF. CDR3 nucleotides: TGTGCCAGCAGTTCCGCCCCCACCGGGGAGCTGTTTTTT.